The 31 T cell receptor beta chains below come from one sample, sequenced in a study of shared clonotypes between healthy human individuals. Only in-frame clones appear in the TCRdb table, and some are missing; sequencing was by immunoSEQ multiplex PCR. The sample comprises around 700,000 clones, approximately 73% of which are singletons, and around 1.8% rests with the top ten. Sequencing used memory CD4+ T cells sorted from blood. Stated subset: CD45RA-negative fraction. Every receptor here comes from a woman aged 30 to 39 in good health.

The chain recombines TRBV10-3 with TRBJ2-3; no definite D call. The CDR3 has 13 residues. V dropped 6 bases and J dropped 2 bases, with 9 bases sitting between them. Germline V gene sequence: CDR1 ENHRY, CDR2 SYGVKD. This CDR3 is CAISVELTDTQYF. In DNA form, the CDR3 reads TGTGCCATCAGCGTAGAACTCACAGATACGCAGTATTTT.

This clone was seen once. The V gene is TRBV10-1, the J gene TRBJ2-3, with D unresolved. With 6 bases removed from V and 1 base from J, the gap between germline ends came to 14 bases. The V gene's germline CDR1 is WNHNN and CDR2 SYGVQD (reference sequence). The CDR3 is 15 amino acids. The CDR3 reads CASSLDGGGTDTQYF. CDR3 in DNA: TGCGCCAGCAGCCTCGACGGCGGTGGCACAGATACGCAGTATTTT.

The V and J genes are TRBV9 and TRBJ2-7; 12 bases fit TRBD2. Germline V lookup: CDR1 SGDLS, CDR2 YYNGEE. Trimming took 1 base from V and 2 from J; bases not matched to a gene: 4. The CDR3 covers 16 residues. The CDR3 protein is CASSVTGTSGPYEQYF. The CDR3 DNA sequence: TGTGCCAGCAGCGTAACTGGGACTAGCGGGCCCTACGAGCAGTACTTC.

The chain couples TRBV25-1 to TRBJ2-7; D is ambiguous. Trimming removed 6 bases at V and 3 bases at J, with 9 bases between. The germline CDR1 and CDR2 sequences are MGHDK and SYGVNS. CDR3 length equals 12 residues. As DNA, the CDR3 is TGTGCCAGCAGAGCCGACAACTACGAGCAGTACTTC. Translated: CASRADNYEQYF.

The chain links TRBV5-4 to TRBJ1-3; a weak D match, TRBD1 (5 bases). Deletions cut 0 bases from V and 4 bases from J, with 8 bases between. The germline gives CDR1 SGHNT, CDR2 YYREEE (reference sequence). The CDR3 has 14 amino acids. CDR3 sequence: CASSLAGPGNTIYF. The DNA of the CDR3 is TGTGCCAGCAGCTTGGCGGGGCCGGGAAACACCATATATTTT.

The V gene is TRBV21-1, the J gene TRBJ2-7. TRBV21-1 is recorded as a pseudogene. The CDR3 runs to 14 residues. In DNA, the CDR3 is TGTGCCAGCAGCAATGGCGCAGACTCCTACGAGCAGTACTTC. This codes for CASSNGADSYEQYF.

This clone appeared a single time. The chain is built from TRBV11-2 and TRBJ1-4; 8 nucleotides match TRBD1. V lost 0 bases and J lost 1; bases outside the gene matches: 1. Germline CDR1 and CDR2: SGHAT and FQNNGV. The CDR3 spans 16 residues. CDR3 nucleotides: TGTGCCAGCAGCTTAGACAGGGGGCGAACTAATGAAAAACTGTTTTTT. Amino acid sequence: CASSLDRGRTNEKLFF.

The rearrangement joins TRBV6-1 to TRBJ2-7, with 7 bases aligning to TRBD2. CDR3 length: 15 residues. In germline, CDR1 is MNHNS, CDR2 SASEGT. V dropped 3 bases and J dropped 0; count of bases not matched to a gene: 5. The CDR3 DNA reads TGTGCCAGCAGTGAGGGAGCGGGACGCTCCTACGAGCAGTACTTC. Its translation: CASSEGAGRSYEQYF.

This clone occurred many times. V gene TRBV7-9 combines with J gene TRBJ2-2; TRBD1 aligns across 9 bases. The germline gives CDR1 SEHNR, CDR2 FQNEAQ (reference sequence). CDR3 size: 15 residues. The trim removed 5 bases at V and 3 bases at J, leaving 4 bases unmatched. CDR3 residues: CASSQGQGDTGELFF. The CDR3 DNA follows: TGTGCCAGCAGCCAGGGACAGGGAGACACCGGGGAGCTGTTTTTT. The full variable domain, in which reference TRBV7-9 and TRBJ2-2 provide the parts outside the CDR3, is DTGVSQNPRHKITKRGQNVTFRCDPISEHNRLYWYRQTLGQGPEFLTYFQNEAQLEKSRLLSDRFSAERPKGSFSTLEIQRTEQGDSAMYLCASSQGQGDTGELFFGEGSRLTVL.

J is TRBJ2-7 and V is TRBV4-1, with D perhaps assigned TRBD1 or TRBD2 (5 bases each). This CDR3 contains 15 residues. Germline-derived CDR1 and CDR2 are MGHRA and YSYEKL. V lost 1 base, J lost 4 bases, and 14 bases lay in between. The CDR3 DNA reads TGCGCCAGCAGCCAAGGGGACCGGAAAACTTACGAGCAGTACTTC. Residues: CASSQGDRKTYEQYF.

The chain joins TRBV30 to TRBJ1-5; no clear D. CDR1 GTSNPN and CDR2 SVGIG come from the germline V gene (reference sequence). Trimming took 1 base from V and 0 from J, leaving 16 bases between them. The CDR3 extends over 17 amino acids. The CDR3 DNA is TGTGCCTGGAGTGCCGGGGATTATTCCTATAGCAATCAGCCCCAGCATTTT. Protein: CAWSAGDYSYSNQPQHF.

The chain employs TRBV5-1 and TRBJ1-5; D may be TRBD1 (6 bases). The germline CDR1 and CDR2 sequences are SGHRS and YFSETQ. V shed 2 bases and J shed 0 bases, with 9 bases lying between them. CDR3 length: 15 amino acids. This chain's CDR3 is CASSLGDNSNQPQHF. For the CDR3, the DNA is TGCGCCAGCAGCTTAGGGGACAATAGCAATCAGCCCCAGCATTTT.

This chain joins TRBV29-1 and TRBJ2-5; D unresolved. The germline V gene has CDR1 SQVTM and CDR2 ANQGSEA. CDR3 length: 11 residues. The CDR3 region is CTGREGETQYF. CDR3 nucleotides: TGCACCGGGCGCGAAGGGGAGACCCAGTACTTC.

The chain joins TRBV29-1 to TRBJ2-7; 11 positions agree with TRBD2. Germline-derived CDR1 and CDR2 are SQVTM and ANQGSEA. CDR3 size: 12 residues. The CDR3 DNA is TGCAGAAAGGGACTAGCGGTCAACGAGCAGTACTTC. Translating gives CRKGLAVNEQYF.

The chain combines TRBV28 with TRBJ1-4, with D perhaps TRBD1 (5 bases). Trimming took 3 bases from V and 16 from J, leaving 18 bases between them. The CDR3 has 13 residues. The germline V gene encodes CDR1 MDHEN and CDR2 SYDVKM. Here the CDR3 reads CASSFSHRQDQFF. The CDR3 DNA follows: TGTGCCAGCAGTTTCAGTCACAGGCAAGATCAGTTTTTT.

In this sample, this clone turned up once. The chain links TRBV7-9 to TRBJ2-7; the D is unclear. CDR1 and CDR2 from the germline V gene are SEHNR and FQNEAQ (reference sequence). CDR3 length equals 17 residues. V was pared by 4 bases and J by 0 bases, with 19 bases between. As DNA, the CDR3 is TGTGCCAGCAGCTCCCCCGCCGGAGACTTCTACTCCTACGAGCAGTACTTC. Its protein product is CASSSPAGDFYSYEQYF.

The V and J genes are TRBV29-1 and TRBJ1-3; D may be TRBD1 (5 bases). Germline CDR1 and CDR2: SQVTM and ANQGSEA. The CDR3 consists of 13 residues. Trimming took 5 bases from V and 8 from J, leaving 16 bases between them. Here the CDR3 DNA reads TGCAGCGTTCTCAGGGCTTTAGACGACACCATATATTTT. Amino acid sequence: CSVLRALDDTIYF.

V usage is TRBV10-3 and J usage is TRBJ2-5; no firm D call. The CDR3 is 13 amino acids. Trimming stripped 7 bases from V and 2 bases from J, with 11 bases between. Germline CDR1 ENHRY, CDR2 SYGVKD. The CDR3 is CAIKAVGQETQYF. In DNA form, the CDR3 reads TGTGCCATCAAGGCGGTTGGGCAAGAGACCCAGTACTTC.

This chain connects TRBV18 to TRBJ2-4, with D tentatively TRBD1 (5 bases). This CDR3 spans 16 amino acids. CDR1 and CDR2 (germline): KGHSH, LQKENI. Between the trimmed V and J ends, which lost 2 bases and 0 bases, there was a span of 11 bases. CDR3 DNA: TGTGCCAGCTCACCAAGCATCAGGGAAGCCAAAAACATTCAGTACTTC. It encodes CASSPSIREAKNIQYF.

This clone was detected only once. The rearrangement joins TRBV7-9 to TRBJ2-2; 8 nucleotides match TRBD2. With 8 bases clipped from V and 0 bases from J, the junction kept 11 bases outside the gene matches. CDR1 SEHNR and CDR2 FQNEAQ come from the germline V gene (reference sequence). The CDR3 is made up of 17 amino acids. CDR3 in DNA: TGTGCCAGCCGACAAGGTTGGCGGGGGGCGAACACCGGGGAGCTGTTTTTT. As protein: CASRQGWRGANTGELFF.

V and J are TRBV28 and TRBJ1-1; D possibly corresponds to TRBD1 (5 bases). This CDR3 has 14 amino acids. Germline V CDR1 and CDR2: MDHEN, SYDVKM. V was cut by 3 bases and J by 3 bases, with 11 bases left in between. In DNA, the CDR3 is TGTGCCAGCAGTTTCCCCAGGGCTTACACTGAAGCTTTCTTT. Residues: CASSFPRAYTEAFF.

The CDR3, as DNA: TGTGCCAGCAGTTTTAGCGGGAGGCTCGGAGATACGCAGTATTTT. Amino acid sequence: CASSFSGRLGDTQYF. The chain recombines TRBV27 with TRBJ2-3, with 10 bases that match TRBD2. The CDR3 contains 15 residues. CDR1 and CDR2 (germline): MNHEY, SMNVEV (reference sequence). V trimming: 3 bases; J trimming: 5 bases; junction bases outside the gene matches: 5.

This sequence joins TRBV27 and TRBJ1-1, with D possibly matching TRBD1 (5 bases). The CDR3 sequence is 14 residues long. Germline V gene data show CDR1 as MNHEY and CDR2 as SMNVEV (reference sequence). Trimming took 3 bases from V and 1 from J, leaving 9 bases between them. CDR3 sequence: CASSFQGSNTEAFF. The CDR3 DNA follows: TGTGCCAGCAGTTTCCAGGGTTCGAACACTGAAGCTTTCTTT.

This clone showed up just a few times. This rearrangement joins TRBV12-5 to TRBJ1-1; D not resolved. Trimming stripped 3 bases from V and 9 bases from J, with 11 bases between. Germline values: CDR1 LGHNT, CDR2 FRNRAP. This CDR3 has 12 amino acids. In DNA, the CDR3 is TGTGCTAGTGGTTTCGCTCGGGAGCAAGCTTTCTTT. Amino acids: CASGFAREQAFF.

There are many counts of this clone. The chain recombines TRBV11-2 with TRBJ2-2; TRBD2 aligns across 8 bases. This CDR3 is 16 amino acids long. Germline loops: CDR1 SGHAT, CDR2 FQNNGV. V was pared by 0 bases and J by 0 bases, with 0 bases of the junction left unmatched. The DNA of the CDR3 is TGTGCCAGCAGCTTAGAACTAGCGGCGAACACCGGGGAGCTGTTTTTT. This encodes CASSLELAANTGELFF.

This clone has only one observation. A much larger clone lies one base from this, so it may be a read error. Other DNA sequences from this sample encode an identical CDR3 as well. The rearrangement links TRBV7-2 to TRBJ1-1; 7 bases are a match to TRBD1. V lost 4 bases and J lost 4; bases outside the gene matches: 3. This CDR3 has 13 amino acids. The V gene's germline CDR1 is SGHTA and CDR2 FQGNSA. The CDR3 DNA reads TGTGCCAGCAGCTCCCAGGGGGGCACTGAAGCTTTCTTT. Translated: CASSSQGGTEAFF. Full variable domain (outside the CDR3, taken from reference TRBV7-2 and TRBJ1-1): GAGVSQSPSNKVTEKGKDVELRCDPISGHTALYWYRQSLGQGLEFLIYFQGNSAPDKSGLPSDRFSAERTGGSVSTLTIQRTQQEDSAVYLCASSSQGGTEAFFGQGTRLTVV.

The CDR3 sequence: CATSRVLAGTQETQYF. DNA of the CDR3: TGTGCCACCAGCAGAGTACTAGCGGGGACACAAGAGACCCAGTACTTC. J is TRBJ2-5 and V is TRBV15, with TRBD2 matching 10 bases. V trimming: 1 base; J trimming: 2 bases; junction bases outside the gene matches: 4. The CDR3 totals 16 residues. Germline lookup yields CDR1 LNHNV and CDR2 YYDKDF (reference sequence). Full variable domain (rest looked up from reference TRBV15 and TRBJ2-5): DAMVIQNPRYQVTQFGKPVTLSCSQTLNHNVMYWYQQKSSQAPKLLFHYYDKDFNNEADTPDNFQSRRPNTSFCFLDIRSPGLGDTAMYLCATSRVLAGTQETQYFGPGTRLLVL.

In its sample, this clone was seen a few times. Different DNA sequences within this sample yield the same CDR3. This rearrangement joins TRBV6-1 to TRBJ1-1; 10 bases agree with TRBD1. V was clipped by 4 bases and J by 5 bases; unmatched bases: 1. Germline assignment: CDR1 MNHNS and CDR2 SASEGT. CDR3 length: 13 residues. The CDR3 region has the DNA TGTGCCAGCAGTGGACAGGGGGCAACTGAAGCTTTCTTT. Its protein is CASSGQGATEAFF.

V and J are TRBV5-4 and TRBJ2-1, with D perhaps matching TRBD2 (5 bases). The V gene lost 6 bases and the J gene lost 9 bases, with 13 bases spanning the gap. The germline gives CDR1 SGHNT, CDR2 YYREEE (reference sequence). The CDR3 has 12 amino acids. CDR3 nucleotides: TGTGCCAGCAAAAAGGGAGCTTCTGAGCAGTTCTTC. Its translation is CASKKGASEQFF.

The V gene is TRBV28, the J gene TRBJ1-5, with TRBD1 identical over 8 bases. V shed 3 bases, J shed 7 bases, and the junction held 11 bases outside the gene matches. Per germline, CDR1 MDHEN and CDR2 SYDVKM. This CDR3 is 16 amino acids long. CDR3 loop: CASSFSGQGGRQPQHF. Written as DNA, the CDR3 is TGTGCCAGCAGTTTTTCCGGACAGGGCGGGCGGCAGCCCCAGCATTTT.

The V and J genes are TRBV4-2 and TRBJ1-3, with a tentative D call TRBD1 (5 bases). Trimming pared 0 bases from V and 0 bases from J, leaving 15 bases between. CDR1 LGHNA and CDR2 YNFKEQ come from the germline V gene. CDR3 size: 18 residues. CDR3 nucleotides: TGTGCCAGCAGCCAAGATCGGCAGGGTGGGTTCTCTGGAAACACCATATATTTT. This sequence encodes CASSQDRQGGFSGNTIYF.